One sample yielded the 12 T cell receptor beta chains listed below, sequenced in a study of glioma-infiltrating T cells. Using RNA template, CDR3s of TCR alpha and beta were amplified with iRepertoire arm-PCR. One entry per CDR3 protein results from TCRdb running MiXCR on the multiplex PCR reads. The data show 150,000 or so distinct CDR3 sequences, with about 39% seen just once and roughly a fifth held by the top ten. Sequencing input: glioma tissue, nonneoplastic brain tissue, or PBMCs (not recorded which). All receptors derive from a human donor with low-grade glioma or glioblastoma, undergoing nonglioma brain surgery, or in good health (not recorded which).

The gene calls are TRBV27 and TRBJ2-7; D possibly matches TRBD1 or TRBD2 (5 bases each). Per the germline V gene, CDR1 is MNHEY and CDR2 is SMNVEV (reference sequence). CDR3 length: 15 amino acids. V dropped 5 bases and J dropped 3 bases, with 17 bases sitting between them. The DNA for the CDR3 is TGTGCCAGCAGTCCCCTGCTGGGACCCCACTACGAGCAGTACTTC. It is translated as CASSPLLGPHYEQYF.

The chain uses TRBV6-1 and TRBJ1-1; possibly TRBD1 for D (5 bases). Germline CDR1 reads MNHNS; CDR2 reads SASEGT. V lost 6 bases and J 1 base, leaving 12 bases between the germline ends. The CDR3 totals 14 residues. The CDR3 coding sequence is TGTGCCAGCAGGGGGGGGTTCGGGAACACTGAAGCTTTCTTT. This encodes CASRGGFGNTEAFF.

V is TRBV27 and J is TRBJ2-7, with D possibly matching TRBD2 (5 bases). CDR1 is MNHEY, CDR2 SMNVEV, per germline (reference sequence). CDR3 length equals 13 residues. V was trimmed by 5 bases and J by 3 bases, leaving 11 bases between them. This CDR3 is CASSHTRDYEQYF. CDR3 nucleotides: TGTGCCAGCAGTCATACTCGGGACTACGAGCAGTACTTC.

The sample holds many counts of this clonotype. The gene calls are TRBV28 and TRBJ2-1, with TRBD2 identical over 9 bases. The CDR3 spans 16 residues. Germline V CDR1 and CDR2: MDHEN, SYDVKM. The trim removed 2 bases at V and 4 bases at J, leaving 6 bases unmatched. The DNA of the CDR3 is TGTGCCAGCAGTTTAGTGACTAGCGGAAGATACAATGAGCAGTTCTTC. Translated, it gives CASSLVTSGRYNEQFF.

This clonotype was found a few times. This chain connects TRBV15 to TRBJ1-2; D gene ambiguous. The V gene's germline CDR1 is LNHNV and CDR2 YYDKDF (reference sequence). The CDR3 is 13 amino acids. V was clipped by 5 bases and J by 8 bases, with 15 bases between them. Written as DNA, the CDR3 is TGTGCCACCAGCGGTACAGAATCTCTGGGCTACACCTTC. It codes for CATSGTESLGYTF.

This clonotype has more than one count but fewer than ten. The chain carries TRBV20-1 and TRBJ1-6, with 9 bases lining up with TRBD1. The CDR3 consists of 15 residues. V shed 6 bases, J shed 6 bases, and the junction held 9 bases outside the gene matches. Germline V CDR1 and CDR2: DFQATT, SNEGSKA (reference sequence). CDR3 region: CSAKTPTGGNSPLHF. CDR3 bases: TGCAGTGCCAAAACCCCGACAGGGGGTAATTCACCCCTCCACTTT.

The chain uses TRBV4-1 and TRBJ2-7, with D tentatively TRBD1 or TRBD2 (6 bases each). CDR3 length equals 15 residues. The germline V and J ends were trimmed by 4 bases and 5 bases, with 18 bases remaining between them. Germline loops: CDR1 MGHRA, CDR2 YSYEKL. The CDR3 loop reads CASSLRRGSAHEQYF. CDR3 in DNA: TGCGCCAGCAGCCTTCGGAGGGGGAGCGCCCACGAGCAGTACTTC.

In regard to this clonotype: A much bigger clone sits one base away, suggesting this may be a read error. In DNA, the CDR3 is TGTGCCAGCGCGAGACAGGGGGCGAGAGAGCAGTTCTTC. This gives the protein CASARQGAREQFF. This chain links TRBV27 with TRBJ2-1; 10 bases map to TRBD1. The length of the CDR3 is 13 residues. Germline V gene lookup returns CDR1 MNHEY and CDR2 SMNVEV (reference sequence). The V gene end was trimmed by 8 bases and the J gene end by 10 bases; junction bases not matched to a gene: 8.

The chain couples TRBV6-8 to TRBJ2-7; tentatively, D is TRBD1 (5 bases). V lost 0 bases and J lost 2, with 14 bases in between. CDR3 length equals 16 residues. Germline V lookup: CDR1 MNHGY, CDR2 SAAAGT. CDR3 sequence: CASSYSIPGQAYEQYF. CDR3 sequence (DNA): TGTGCCAGCAGTTACTCGATTCCCGGACAAGCCTACGAGCAGTACTTC.

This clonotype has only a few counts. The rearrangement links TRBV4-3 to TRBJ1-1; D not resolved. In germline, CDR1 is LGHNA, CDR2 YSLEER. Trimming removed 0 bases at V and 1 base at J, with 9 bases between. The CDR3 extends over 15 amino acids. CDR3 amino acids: CASSQELYENTEAFF. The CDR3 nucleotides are TGCGCCAGCAGCCAAGAGTTGTATGAGAACACTGAAGCTTTCTTT.

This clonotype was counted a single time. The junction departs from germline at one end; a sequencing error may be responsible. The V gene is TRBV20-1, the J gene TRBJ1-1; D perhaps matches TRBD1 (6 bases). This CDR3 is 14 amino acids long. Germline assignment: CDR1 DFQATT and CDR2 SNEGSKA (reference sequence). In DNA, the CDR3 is TGCGGTGCTAGCGTTAAGACAGGGAACACTGAAGCTTTCTTT. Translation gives CGASVKTGNTEAFF.

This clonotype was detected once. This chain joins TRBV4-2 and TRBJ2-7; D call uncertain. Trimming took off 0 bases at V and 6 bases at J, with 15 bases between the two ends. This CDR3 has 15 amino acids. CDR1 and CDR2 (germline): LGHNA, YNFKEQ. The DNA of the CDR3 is TGTGCCAGCAGCCAAGATGATGAAGGGAACGTCGAGCAGTACTTC. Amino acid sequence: CASSQDDEGNVEQYF.